This T cell receptor (beta chain) is drawn from a study of T cell clonality in common variable immunodeficiency. The V end lost 1 base, the J end lost 0 bases, and 4 bases lay between the germline ends. Per the germline V gene, CDR1 is GTSNPN and CDR2 is SVGIG (reference sequence). The CDR3 contains 13 residues. The data were produced by immunoSEQ multiplex PCR, yet TCRdb's version contains in-frame clones alone and is incomplete. The data show about 59,000 clones, with none appearing a single time. This clone was seen ten or more times. The read terminates 3 residues before the CDR3 end, so the remaining end is supplied by the germline J gene.

Sample: peripheral blood mononuclear cells. The sequence derives from a person between 18 and 75 years old in good health. V is TRBV30 and J is TRBJ1-5; D gene unclear. Incomplete CDR3 DNA: TGTGCCTGGAGTGACACTAGCAATCAGCCC. This encodes CAWSDTSNQP. The full CDR3 sequence reads CAWSDTSNQPQHF.